These 3 T cell receptor beta chains were all obtained from the same sample, sequenced in a study of blood T cells in healthy people across ages. Sample-barcoded 5' priming and a J-beta primer mix drove a second PCR of about 6 to 11 cycles. TCRdb independently ran MiXCR on the 5' RACE reads; one entry per CDR3 protein. The table records hundreds of thousands of distinct CDR3 sequences, less than 25% of them present only once. These data were likewise used in another study, on T cells of mothers and their children.

The sequencing sample was made of blood. The receptor source for this set is a boy younger than 18 in good health.

The V and J genes are TRBV6-1 and TRBJ2-1; 11 bases line up with TRBD2. CDR3 length: 15 residues. Germline CDR1 MNHNS, CDR2 SASEGT. The ends lost 6 bases at V and 5 bases at J; junction bases unmatched: 6. This CDR3 is CASRVTSGANNEQFF. The CDR3 DNA follows: TGTGCCAGCAGAGTGACTAGCGGGGCAAACAATGAGCAGTTCTTC.

The gene calls are TRBV4-1 and TRBJ2-1; 9 bases match TRBD2. The J segment lost 4 bases and the V segment lost 0 bases, leaving 1 base of the junction unmatched. This CDR3 contains 15 residues. In germline, CDR1 is MGHRA, CDR2 YSYEKL. CDR3 protein: CASSQDTSGYNEQFF. CDR3 DNA sequence: TGCGCCAGCAGCCAAGACACTAGCGGGTACAATGAGCAGTTCTTC.

This rearrangement joins TRBV7-3 to TRBJ1-5; D unclear. CDR3 length equals 13 residues. The germline CDR1 and CDR2 sequences are SGHTA and FQGTGA. The V gene lost 2 bases and the J gene lost 5 bases, with 7 bases spanning the gap. The CDR3 spells CASSLSIDQPQHF. The DNA of the CDR3 is TGTGCCAGCAGCTTATCTATCGATCAGCCCCAGCATTTT.